The clone carrying this TCR beta chain has just a few counts. No antigen is known for it. From the reads, TCRdb called clonotypes with MiXCR, one entry per CDR3 protein. This sample yields hundreds of thousands of distinct CDR3 sequences, of which approximately 31% are seen a single time; roughly an eighth belongs to the top ten. This entry is derived from a study of T cell repertoires in cytomegalovirus infection. Study details: Public TCR beta signatures marked donors with CMV infection and the matching HLA. General study points: Predominance within the ex vivo response was attributable to HLA-C-restricted CMV-specific TCR beta clonotypes. Based on cumulative public TCR beta family frequency, carriers of CMV plus the relevant HLA were identified.

Germline V gives CDR1 SGHVS, CDR2 FNYEAQ. V lost 5 bases, J lost 0 bases, and 17 bases stayed unmatched. CDR3 size: 19 residues. The sequence derives from a human donor in good health (CMV status not recorded). Some clones in this sample may be carry-over from other donors' samples. Input material: PBMCs. The rearrangement joins TRBV7-6 to TRBJ1-1, with 8 nucleotides matching TRBD1. The CDR3 nucleotides read TGTGCCAGCAGCCACCAGAGGGCAGGGGGCCAAGGCATGAACACTGAAGCTTTCTTT. The encoded protein is CASSHQRAGGQGMNTEAFF.